The T cell receptor beta chain described here comes from a study of blood T cell repertoires in COVID-19. This clone was detected a few times. Produced via immunoSEQ multiplex PCR; TCRdb's table is partial and in-frame only. This table has around 200,000 clones, roughly 84% appearing once. The length of the CDR3 is 15 residues. Germline V CDR1 and CDR2: LNHDA, SQIVND (reference sequence). V shed 7 bases and J shed 8 bases, with 18 bases lying between them. Sequencing was performed on peripheral blood. The rearrangement joins TRBV19 to TRBJ1-6; tentative D call: TRBD1 (6 bases). The sequence was obtained from a person between 70 and 80 years old with COVID-19, enrolled during active disease. DNA for the CDR3: TGTGCCAGTACCTCTCCCAGGGGTTTTCATTCACCCCTCCACTTT. Translating gives CASTSPRGFHSPLHF.